This T cell receptor (beta chain) emerged from a study of blood T cells in healthy people across ages. The CDR3 covers 15 residues. Looked up from germline, CDR1 is SGHRS and CDR2 is YFSETQ. V gave up 0 bases and J gave up 8 bases; unmatched junction bases: 8. In this sample, this clonotype turned up many times. Peripheral blood samples of around 9.3 milliliters were drawn from each donor. A second PCR, run for 7 to 11 cycles, used a sample-barcoded 5' primer plus a J-beta primer mix. In TCRdb, the 5' RACE reads were re-called with MiXCR into one record per CDR3 protein. The sample carries some 670,000 distinct CDR3 sequences, 40% to 65% recorded once.

Input material: blood. This receptor was obtained from a woman of 80 years or more in good health. The V gene is TRBV5-1, the J gene TRBJ2-1, with 7 bases fitting TRBD1. Written as DNA, the CDR3 is TGCGCCAGCAGCTTGGAGTCAGGGGGAATATATGAGCAGTTCTTC. Encoded protein: CASSLESGGIYEQFF.